This T cell receptor (beta chain) came from a study of naive and memory T cell subsets. CMV status came from CD4+ IFNgamma after overnight CMV lysate stimulation. Findings of the study overall: Especially in CD8 cells, naive repertoires contained a few larger clonotypes, possibly CD45RA-re-expressing memory cells.

An equimolar mix of two oligonucleotides served as the beta constant-region primer for TRBC1 and TRBC2. Four rounds of PCR amplified the ligated cDNA using nested alpha and beta constant-region primers plus SP2. A 12-nucleotide UMI and the SP2 primer were added to the cDNA 3' end by oligonucleotide ligation. TCRdb re-called the UMI-ligation and nested PCR reads with MiXCR, one entry per CDR3 protein. The data show roughly 100,000 distinct CDR3 sequences, with more than 12% seen just once and roughly 2.8% held by the top ten. As for this clonotype: The antigen is undetermined.

The germline CDR1 and CDR2 sequences are MNHEY and SVGEGT. The CDR3 consists of 16 residues. With 4 bases removed from V and 5 bases from J, the gap between germline ends came to 19 bases. The rearrangement links TRBV6-2 or TRBV6-3 to TRBJ2-3; D is possibly TRBD1 or TRBD2 (5 bases each). Material for sequencing was naive CD8+ T cells from blood. This sequence originates from a human donor in good health. The CDR3 sequence: CASSSDYLGRQDTQYF. The CDR3, as DNA: TGTGCCAGCAGTTCCGACTACTTGGGACGGCAAGATACGCAGTATTTT.